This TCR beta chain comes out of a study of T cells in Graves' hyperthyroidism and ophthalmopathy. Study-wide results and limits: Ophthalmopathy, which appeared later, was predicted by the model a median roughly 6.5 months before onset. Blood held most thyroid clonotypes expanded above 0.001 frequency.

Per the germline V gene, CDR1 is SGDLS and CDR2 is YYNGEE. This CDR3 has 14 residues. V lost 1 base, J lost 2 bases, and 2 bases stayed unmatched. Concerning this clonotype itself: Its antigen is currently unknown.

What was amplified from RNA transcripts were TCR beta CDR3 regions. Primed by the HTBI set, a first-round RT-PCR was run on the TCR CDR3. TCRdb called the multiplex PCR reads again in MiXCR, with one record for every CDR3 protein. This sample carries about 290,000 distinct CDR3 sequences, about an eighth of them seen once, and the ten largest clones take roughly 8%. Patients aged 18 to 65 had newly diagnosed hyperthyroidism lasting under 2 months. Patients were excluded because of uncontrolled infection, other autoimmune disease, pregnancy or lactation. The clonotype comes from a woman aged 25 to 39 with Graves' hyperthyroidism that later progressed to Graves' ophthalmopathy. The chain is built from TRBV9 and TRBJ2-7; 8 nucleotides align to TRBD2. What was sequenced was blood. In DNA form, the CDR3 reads TGTGCCAGCAGCGTATCGGGACTAGCCTACGAGCAGTACTTC. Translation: CASSVSGLAYEQYF.